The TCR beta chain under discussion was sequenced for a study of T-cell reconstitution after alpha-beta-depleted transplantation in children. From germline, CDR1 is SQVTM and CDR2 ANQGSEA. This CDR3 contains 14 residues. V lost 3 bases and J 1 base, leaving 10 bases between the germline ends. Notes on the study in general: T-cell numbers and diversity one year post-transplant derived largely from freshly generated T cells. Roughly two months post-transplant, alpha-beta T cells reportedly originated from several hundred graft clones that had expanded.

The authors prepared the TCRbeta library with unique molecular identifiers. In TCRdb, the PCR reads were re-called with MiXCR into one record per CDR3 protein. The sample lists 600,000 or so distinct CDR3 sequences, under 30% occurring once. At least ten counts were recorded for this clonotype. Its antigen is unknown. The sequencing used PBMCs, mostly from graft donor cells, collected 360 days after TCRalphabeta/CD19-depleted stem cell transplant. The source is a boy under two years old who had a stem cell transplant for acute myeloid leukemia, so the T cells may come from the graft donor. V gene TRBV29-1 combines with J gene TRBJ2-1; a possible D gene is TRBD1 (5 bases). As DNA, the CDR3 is TGCAGCGTTGACGCAGGGTTGTCCTACAATGAGCAGTTCTTC. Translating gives CSVDAGLSYNEQFF.